This TCR beta chain emerged from a study of control samples from healthy donors and cancer patients. The V and J ends lost 6 bases and 2 bases respectively, with 14 bases between them. Germline V gene data show CDR1 as MNHEY and CDR2 as SVGAGI. The CDR3 covers 15 residues. The assay was immunoSEQ multiplex PCR, and TCRdb's table has in-frame clones only and misses some. Among about 150,000 clones listed, approximately 96% were seen once. The source material was blood. This chain links TRBV6-5 with TRBJ2-1, with a weak D call TRBD1 (7 bases). The receptor's source is a man aged 40-49 years in good health. The CDR3 sequence: CASRPQGGPYNEQFF. The CDR3 coding sequence is TGTGCCAGCAGACCCCAGGGGGGACCCTACAATGAGCAGTTCTTC.